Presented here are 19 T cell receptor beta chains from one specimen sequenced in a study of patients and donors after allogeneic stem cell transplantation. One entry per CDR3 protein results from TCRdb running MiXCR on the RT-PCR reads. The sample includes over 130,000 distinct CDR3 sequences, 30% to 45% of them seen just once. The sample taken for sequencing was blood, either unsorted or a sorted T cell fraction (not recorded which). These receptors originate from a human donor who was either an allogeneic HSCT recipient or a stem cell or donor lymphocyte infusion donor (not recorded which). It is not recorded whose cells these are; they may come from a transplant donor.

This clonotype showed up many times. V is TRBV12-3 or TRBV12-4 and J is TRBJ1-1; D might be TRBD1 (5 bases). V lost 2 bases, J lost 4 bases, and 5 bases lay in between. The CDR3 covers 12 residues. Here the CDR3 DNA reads TGTGCCAGCAGTTTAAGGGGCACTGAAGCTTTCTTT. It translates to CASSLRGTEAFF.

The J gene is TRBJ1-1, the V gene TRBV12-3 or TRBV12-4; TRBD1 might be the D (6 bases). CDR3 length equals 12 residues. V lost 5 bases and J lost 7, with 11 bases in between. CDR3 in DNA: TGTGCCAGCAGTAGGACAGCTGGTGAAGCTTTCTTT. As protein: CASSRTAGEAFF.

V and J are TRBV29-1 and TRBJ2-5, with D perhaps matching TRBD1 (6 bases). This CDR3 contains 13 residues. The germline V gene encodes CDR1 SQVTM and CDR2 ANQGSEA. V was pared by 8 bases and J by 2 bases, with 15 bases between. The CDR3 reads CSTSAQGQETQYF. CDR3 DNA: TGCAGCACCTCGGCGCAGGGGCAAGAGACCCAGTACTTC.

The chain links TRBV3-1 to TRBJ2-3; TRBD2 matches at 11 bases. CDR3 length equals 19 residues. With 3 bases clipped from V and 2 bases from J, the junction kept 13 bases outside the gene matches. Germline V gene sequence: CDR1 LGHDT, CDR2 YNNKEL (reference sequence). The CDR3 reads CASSHETTPLAGVTDTQYF. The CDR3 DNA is TGTGCCAGCAGCCACGAAACCACCCCACTAGCGGGGGTCACAGATACGCAGTATTTT.

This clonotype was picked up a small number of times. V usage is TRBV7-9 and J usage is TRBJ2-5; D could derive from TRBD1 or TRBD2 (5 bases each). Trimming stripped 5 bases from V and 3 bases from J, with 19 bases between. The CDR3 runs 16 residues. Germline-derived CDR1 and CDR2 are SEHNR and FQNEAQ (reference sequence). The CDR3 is CASSLAGTPYEETQYF. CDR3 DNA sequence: TGTGCCAGCAGCCTGGCCGGGACCCCTTACGAAGAGACCCAGTACTTC.

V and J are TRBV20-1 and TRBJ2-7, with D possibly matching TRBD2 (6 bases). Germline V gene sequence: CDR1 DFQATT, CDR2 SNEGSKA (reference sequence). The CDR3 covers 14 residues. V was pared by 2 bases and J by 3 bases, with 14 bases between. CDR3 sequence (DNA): TGCAGTGCTAGACCCGCGGGGTTCCTCTACGAGCAGTACTTC. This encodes CSARPAGFLYEQYF.

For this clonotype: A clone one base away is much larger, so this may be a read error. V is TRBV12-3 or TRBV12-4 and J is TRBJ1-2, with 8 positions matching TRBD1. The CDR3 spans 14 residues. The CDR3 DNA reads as TGTGTCAGCACTCTTAGGGCAGGGGGCCTTGGCTACACCTTC. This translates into CVSTLRAGGLGYTF.

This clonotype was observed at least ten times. CDR3 amino acids: CASSLQRGGWDTQYF. The CDR3 nucleotides read TGTGCCAGCAGTTTACAGCGGGGGGGCTGGGATACGCAGTATTTT. V and J are TRBV28 and TRBJ2-3; 10 nucleotides align to TRBD2. This CDR3 comprises 15 residues. In germline, CDR1 is MDHEN, CDR2 SYDVKM. The J segment lost 6 bases and the V segment lost 2 bases, leaving 5 bases of the junction unmatched.

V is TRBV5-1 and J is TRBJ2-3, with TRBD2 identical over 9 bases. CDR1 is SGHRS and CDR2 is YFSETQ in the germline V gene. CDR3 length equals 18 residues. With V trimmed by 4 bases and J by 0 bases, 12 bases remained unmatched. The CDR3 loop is CASSVSPGLAFSTDTQYF. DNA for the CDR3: TGCGCCAGCAGCGTCTCGCCAGGACTAGCGTTTAGCACAGATACGCAGTATTTT. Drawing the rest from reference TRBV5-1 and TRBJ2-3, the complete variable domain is KAGVTQTPRYLIKTRGQQVTLSCSPISGHRSVSWYQQTPGQGLQFLFEYFSETQRNKGNFPGRFSGRQFSNSRSEMNVSTLELGDSALYLCASSVSPGLAFSTDTQYFGPGTRLTVL.

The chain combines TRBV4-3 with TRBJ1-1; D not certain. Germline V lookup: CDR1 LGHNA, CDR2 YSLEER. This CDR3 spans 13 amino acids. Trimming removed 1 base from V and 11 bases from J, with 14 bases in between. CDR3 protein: CASSQGRPSRAFF. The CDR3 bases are TGCGCCAGCAGCCAAGGACGTCCCAGTAGGGCTTTCTTT.

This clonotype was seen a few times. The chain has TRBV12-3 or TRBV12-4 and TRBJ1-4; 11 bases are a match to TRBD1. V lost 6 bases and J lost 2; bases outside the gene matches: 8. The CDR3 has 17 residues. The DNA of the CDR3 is TGTGCCAGCAGGCTAGGGGACAGGGGGGTGACTAATGAAAAACTGTTTTTT. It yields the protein CASRLGDRGVTNEKLFF.

CDR3 sequence (DNA): TGTGCCAGCAGCCCCCGGAGCGGGGGGCCGGTAGATACGCAGTATTTT. Translated: CASSPRSGGPVDTQYF. This chain links TRBV9 with TRBJ2-3, with 9 nucleotides matching TRBD2. The V and J ends lost 4 bases and 5 bases, in that order; junction bases with no gene match: 11. Germline V gene lookup returns CDR1 SGDLS and CDR2 YYNGEE. There are 16 residues in the CDR3. The full variable domain, with the rest looked up from reference TRBV9 and TRBJ2-3, is DSGVTQTPKHLITATGQRVTLRCSPRSGDLSVYWYQQSLDQGLQFLIQYYNGEERAKGNILERFSAQQFPDLHSELNLSSLELGDSALYFCASSPRSGGPVDTQYFGPGTRLTVL.

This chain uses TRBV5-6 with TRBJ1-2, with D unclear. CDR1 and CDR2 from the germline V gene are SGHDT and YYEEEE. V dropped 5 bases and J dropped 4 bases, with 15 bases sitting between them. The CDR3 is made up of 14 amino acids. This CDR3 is CASRFPSAGYGYTF. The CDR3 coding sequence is TGTGCCAGCAGGTTCCCCTCGGCTGGCTATGGCTACACCTTC.

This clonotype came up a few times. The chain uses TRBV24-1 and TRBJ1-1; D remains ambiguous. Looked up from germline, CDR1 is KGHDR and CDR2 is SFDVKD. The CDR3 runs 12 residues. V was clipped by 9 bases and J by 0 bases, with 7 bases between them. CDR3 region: CATPEMNTEAFF. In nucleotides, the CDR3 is TGTGCCACCCCAGAAATGAACACTGAAGCTTTCTTT.

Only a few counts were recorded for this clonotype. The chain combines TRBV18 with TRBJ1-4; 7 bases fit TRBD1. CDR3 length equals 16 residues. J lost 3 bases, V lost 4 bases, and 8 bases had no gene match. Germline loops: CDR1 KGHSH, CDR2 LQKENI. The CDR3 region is CASSLNDRASNEKLFF. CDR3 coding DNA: TGTGCCAGCTCACTTAACGACAGGGCCTCTAATGAAAAACTGTTTTTT.

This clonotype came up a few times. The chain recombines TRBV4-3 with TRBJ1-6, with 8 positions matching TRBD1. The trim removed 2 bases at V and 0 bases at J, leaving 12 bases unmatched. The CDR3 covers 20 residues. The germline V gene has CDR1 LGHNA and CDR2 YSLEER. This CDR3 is CASSQQGPGGFSSYNSPLHF. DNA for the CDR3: TGCGCCAGCAGCCAACAGGGACCAGGGGGCTTTAGCTCCTATAATTCACCCCTCCACTTT.

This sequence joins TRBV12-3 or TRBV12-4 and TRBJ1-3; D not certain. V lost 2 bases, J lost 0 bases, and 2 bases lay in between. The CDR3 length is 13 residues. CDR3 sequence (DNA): TGTGCCAGCAGTTTATTCTCTGGAAACACCATATATTTT. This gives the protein CASSLFSGNTIYF.

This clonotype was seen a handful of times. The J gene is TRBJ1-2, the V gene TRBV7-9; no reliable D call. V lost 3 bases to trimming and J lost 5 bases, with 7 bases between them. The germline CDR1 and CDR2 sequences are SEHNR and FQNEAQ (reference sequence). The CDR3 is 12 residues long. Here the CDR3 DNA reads TGTGCCAGCAGCTTTCCCAGTTATGGCTACACCTTC. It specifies CASSFPSYGYTF.

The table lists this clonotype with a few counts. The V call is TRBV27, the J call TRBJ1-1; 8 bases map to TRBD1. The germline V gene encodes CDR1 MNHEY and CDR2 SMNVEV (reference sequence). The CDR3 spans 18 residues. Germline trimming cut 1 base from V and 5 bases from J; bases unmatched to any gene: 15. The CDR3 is CASSLYPRDRKKRTEAFF. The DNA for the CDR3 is TGTGCCAGCAGTTTATATCCCCGGGACAGGAAAAAAAGAACTGAAGCTTTCTTT.